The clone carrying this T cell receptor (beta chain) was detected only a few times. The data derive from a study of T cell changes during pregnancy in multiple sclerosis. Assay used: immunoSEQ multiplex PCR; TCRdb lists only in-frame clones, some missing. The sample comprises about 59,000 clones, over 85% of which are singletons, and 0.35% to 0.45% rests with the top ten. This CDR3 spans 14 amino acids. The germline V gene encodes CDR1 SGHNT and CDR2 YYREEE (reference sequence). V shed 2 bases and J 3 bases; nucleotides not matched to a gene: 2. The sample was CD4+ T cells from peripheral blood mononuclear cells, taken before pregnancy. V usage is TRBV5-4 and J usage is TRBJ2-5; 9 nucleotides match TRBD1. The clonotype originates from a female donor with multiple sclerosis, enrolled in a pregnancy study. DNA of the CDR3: TGTGCCAGCAGCTTACAGGGGGCAGAAGAGACCCAGTACTTC. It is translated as CASSLQGAEETQYF. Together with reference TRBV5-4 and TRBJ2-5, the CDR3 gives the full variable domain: ETGVTQSPTHLIKTRGQQVTLRCSSQSGHNTVSWYQQALGQGPQFIFQYYREEENGRGNFPPRFSGLQFPNYSSELNVNALELDDSALYLCASSLQGAEETQYFGPGTRLLVL.